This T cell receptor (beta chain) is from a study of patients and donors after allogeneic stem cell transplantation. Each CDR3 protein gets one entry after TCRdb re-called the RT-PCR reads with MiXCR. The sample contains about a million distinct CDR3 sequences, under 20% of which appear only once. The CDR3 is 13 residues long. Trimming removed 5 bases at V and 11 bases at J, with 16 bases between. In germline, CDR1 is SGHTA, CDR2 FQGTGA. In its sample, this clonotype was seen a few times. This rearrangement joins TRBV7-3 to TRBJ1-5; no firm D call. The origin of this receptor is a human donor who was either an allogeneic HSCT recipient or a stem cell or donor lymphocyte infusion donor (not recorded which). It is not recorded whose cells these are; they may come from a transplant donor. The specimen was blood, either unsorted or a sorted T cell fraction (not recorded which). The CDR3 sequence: CASSPLAALSQHF. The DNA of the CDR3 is TGTGCCAGCAGCCCCCTGGCAGCTCTGTCCCAGCATTTT.